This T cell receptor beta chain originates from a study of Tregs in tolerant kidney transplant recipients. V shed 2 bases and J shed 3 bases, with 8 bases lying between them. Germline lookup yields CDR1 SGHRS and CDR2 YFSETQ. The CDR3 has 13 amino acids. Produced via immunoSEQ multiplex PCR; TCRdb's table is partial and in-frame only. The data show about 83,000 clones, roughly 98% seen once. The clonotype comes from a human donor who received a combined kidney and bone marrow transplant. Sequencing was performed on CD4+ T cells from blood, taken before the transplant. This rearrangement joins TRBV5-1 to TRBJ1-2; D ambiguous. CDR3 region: CASSFGSYYGYTF. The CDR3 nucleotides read TGCGCCAGCAGCTTTGGGAGCTACTATGGCTACACCTTC.